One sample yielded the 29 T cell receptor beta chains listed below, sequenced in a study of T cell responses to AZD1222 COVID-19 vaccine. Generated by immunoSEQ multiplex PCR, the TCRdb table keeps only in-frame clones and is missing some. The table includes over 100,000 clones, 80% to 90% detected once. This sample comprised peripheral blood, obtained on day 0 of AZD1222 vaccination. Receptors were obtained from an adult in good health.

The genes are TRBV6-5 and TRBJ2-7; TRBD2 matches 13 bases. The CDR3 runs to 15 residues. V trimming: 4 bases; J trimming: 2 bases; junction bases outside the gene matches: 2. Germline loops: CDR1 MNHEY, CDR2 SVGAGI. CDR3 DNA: TGTGCCAGCAGTTCTGGACTAGCGGGAGCCTACGAGCAGTACTTC. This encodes CASSSGLAGAYEQYF.

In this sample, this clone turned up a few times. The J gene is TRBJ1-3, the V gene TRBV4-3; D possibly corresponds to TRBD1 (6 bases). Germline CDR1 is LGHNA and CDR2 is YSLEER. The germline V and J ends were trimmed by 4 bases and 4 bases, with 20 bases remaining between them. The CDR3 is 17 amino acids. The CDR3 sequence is CASSPRTEWSPGNTIYF. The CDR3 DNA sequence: TGCGCCAGCAGCCCACGGACAGAGTGGTCGCCGGGAAACACCATATATTTT.

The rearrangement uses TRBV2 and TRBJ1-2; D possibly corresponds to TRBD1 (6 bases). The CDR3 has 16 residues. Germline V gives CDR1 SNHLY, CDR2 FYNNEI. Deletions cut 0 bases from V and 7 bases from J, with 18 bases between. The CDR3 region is CASSEAGGSGAGGYTF. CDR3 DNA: TGTGCCAGCAGTGAAGCGGGGGGATCAGGGGCTGGTGGCTACACCTTC. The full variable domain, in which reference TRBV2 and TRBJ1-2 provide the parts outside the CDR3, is EPEVTQTPSHQVTQMGQEVILRCVPISNHLYFYWYRQILGQKVEFLVSFYNNEISEKSEIFDDQFSVERPDGSNFTLKIRSTKLEDSAMYFCASSEAGGSGAGGYTFGSGTRLTVV.

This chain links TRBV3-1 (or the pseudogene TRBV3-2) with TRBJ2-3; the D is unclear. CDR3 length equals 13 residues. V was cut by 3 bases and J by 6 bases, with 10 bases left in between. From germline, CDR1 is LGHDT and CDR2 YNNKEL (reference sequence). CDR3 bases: TGTGCCAGCAGCCACTTAGAGGCGGATACGCAGTATTTT. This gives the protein CASSHLEADTQYF.

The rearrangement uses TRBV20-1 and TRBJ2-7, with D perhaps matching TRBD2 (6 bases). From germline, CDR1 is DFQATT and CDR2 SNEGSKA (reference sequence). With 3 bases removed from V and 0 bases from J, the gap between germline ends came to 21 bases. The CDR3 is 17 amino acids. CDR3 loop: CSASLLPRDFRSYEQYF. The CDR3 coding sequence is TGCAGTGCTAGTCTCCTCCCAAGGGACTTTCGCTCCTACGAGCAGTACTTC.

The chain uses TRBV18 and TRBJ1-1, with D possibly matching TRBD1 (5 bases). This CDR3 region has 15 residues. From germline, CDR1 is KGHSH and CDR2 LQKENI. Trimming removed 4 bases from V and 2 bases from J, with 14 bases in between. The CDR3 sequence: CASSLPGRPNTEAFF. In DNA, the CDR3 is TGTGCCAGCTCACTACCGGGACGTCCTAACACTGAAGCTTTCTTT.

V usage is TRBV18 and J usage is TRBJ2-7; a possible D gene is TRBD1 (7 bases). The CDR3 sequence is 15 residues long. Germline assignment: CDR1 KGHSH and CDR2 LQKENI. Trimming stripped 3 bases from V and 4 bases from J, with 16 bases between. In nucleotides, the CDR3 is TGTGCCAGCTCACCGCTCAGGGGGGAGACTTACGAGCAGTACTTC. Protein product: CASSPLRGETYEQYF.

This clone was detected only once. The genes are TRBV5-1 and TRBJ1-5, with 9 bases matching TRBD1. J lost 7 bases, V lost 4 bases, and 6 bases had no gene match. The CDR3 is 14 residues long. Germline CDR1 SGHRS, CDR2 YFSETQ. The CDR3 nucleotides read TGCGCCAGCAGCCCGGGACAGGGTGGACAGCCCCAGCATTTT. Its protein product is CASSPGQGGQPQHF.

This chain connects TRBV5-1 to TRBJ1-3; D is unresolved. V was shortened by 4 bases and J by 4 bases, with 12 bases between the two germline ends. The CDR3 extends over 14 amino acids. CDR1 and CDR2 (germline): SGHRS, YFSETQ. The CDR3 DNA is TGCGCCAGCAGCCTTGGGAGGTTGGGAAACACCATATATTTT. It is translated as CASSLGRLGNTIYF.

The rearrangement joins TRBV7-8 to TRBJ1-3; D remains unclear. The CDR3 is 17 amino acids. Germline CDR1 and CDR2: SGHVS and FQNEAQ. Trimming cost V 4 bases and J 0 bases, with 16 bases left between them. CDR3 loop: CASSYSASPNSGNTIYF. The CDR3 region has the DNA TGTGCCAGCAGCTACTCGGCGAGCCCCAACTCTGGAAACACCATATATTTT.

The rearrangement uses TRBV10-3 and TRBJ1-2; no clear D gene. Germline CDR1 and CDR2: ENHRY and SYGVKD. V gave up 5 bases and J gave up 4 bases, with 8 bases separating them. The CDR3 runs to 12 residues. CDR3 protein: CAISRRSYGYTF. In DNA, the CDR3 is TGTGCCATCAGTAGGCGGTCCTATGGCTACACCTTC.

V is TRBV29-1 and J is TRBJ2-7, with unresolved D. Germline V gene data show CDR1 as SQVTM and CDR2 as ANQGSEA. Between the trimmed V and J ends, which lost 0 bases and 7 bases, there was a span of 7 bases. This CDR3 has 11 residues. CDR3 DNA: TGCAGCGTTGAAGAGGTGGATGAGCAGTACTTC. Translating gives CSVEEVDEQYF.

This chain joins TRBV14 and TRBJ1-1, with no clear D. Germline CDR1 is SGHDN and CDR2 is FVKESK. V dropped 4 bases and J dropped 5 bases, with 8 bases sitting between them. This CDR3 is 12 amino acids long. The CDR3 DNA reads TGTGCCAGCAGCCCCTTTCGGACTGAAGCTTTCTTT. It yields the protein CASSPFRTEAFF.

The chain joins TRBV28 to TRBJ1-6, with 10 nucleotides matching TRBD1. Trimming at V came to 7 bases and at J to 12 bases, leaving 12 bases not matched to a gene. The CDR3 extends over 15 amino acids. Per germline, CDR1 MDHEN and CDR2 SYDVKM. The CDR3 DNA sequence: TGTGCCAGCATCGGACCCGGACAGGGGGTAAAACCCCTCCACTTT. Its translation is CASIGPGQGVKPLHF.

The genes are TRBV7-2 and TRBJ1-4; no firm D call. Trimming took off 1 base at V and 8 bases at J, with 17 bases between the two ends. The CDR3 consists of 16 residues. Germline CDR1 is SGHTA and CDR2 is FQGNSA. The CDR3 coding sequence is TGTGCCAGCAGCTTAGACTTATGGACGGCCGGCGAAAAACTGTTTTTT. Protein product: CASSLDLWTAGEKLFF.

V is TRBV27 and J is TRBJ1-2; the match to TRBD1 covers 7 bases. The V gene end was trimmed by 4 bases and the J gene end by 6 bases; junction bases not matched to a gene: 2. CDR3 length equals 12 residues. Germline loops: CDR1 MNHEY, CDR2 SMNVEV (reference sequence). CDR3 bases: TGTGCCAGCAGTTCACAGGGGAATGGCTACACCTTC. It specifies CASSSQGNGYTF.

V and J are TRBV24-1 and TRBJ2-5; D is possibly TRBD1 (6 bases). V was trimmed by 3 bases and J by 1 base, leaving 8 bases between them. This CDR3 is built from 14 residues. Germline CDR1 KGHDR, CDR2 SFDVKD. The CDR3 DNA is TGTGCCACCAGTGATGTGGGGGCCCAAGAGACCCAGTACTTC. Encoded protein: CATSDVGAQETQYF.

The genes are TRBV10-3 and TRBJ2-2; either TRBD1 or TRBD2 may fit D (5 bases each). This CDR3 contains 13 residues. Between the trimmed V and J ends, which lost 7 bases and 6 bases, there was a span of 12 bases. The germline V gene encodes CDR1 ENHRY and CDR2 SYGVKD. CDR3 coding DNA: TGTGCCATCACCTACCGAGGGGCCGGGGAGCTGTTTTTT. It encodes CAITYRGAGELFF.

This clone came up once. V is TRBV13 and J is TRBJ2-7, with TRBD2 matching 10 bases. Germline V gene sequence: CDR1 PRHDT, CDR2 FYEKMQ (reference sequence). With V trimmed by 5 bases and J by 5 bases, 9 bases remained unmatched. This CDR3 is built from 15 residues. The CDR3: CASSPGPSGGHEQYF. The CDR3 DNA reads TGTGCCAGCAGCCCAGGGCCTAGCGGGGGCCACGAGCAGTACTTC.

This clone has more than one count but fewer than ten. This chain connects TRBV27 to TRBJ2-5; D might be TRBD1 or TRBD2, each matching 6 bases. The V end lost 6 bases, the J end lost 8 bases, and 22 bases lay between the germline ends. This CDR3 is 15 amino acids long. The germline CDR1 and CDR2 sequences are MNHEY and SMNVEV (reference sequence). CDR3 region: CASSGPGQGGNTQYF. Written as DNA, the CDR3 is TGTGCCAGCAGCGGCCCGGGACAAGGAGGGAATACCCAGTACTTC.

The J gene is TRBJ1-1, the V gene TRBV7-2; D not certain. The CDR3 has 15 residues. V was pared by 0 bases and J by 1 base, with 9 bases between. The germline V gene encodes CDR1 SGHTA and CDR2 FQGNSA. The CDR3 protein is CASSLAGAGNTEAFF. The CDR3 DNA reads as TGTGCCAGCAGCTTAGCGGGCGCAGGGAACACTGAAGCTTTCTTT.

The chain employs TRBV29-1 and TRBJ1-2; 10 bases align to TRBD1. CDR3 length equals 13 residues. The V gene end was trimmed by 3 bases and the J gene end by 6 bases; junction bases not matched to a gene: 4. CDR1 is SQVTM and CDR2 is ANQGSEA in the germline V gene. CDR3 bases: TGCAGCGTTGAGCGACAGGGGGCGGATGGCTACACCTTC. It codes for CSVERQGADGYTF.

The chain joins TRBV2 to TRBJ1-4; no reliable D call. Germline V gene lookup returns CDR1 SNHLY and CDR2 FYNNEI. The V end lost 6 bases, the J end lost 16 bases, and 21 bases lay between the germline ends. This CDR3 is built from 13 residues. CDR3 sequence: CASRNQQGLRQFF. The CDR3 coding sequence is TGTGCCAGCAGAAACCAACAAGGACTGAGGCAGTTTTTT.

The CDR3 DNA follows: TGTGCCAGCAGCTCCCAAGGACTAGCGGGAGTTAAGGAGCAGTACTTC. Protein sequence: CASSSQGLAGVKEQYF. This rearrangement joins TRBV7-2 to TRBJ2-7; TRBD2 aligns across 13 bases. This CDR3 comprises 16 residues. The V gene's germline CDR1 is SGHTA and CDR2 FQGNSA. Germline trimming cut 4 bases from V and 7 bases from J; bases unmatched to any gene: 10.

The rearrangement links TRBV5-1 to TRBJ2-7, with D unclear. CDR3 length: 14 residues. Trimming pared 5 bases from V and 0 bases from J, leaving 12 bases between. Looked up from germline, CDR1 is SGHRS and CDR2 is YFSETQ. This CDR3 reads CASRDILGSYEQYF. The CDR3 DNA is TGCGCCAGCAGGGATATTCTAGGCTCCTACGAGCAGTACTTC.

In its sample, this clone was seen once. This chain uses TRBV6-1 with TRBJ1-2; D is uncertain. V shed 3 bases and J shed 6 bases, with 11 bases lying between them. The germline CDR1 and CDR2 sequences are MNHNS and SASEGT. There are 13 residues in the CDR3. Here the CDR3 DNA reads TGTGCCAGCAGTGAGGGTAGGAACGATGGCTACACCTTC. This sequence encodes CASSEGRNDGYTF.

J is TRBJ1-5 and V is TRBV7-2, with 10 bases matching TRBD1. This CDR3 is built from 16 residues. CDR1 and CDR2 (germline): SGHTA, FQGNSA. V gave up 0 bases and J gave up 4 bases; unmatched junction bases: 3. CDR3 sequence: CASSLAGTGDNQPQHF. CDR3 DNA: TGTGCCAGCAGCTTAGCCGGGACAGGGGATAATCAGCCCCAGCATTTT.

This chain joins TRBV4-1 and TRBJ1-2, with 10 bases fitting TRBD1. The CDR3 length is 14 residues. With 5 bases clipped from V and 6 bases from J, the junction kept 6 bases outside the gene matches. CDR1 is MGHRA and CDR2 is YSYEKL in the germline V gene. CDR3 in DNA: TGCGCCAGCAGCGCACGGACAGGGGGGGATGGCTACACCTTC. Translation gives CASSARTGGDGYTF.

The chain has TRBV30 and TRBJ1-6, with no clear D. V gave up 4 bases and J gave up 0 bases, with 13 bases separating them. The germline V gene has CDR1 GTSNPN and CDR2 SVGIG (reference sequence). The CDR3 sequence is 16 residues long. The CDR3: CAWTEPPSSYNSPLHF. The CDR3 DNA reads TGTGCCTGGACCGAACCTCCTAGCTCCTATAATTCACCCCTCCACTTT.